These T cell receptor beta chains were read from a single sample in a study of blood T cell repertoires in COVID-19. Sequenced by immunoSEQ multiplex PCR; TCRdb stores in-frame clones only, minus some. The sample holds a few hundred thousand clones, 85% seen once. The sample taken for sequencing was peripheral blood. All receptors come from a woman aged 18-35 years with acute or convalescent COVID-19. CDR3s leave out the opening cysteine and the closing phenylalanine or tryptophan. Each record gives: V gene, CDR3 length, CDR3 protein.

v_gene: TRBV9
len: 11
CDR3aa: ASSSGVNYGYT

v_gene: TRBV6-6
len: 13
CDR3aa: ASSLGLVIMDEQF

v_gene: TRBV6-5
len: 13
CDR3aa: ASLRPGQGAYEQY

v_gene: TRBV7-2
len: 13
CDR3aa: ASSPIGGGGQPQH

v_gene: TRBV3-1/TRBV3-2
len: 14
CDR3aa: ASSQSLAGDRDEQF

v_gene: TRBV6-6
len: 8
CDR3aa: ASRENQQY

v_gene: TRBV7-8
len: 12
CDR3aa: ASSLGQGSHEQF

v_gene: TRBV4-1
len: 11
CDR3aa: ASSQGQGGAGF

v_gene: TRBV6-5
len: 12
CDR3aa: ASSYNRENTEAF

v_gene: TRBV19
len: 12
CDR3aa: ASSATGGYEKLF

v_gene: TRBV24-1
len: 12
CDR3aa: ATSDSQGNQPQH

v_gene: TRBV5-1
len: 13
CDR3aa: ASSFGGGYTYEQY

v_gene: TRBV7-9
len: 11
CDR3aa: ASSLRDSYEQY

v_gene: TRBV7-3
len: 13
CDR3aa: ASSFSKTGNYGYT

v_gene: TRBV7-8
len: 12
CDR3aa: ASSPQGGDSPLH

v_gene: TRBV3-1/TRBV3-2
len: 15
CDR3aa: ASSRSHVTGGRETQY

v_gene: TRBV7-9
len: 10
CDR3aa: ASRQTGTEQY

v_gene: TRBV2
len: 14
CDR3aa: ASSELMGQTNYGYT

v_gene: TRBV6-5
len: 13
CDR3aa: ASSIGTRSNQPQH

v_gene: TRBV27
len: 10
CDR3aa: ASNHSPDTQY

v_gene: TRBV6-5
len: 13
CDR3aa: ASSKPGASNEKLF

v_gene: TRBV6-6
len: 9
CDR3aa: ASFSYYGYT

v_gene: TRBV19
len: 13
CDR3aa: ASSPQGYSNQPQH

v_gene: TRBV21-1
len: 14
CDR3aa: ASSLGGARGDTEAF